The T cell receptor beta chain described here comes from a study of shared clonotypes between healthy human individuals. Germline loops: CDR1 SEHNR, CDR2 FQNEAQ (reference sequence). The CDR3 runs 15 residues. V trimming: 6 bases; J trimming: 3 bases; junction bases outside the gene matches: 4. The table came from immunoSEQ multiplex PCR; TCRdb's copy has only in-frame clones and leaves some out. The sample has around 2.3 million clones, more than 90% seen once. Source material: naive CD4+ T cells sorted from blood. Subset: CD45RA+ positively selected. The chain employs TRBV7-9 and TRBJ2-2; the match to TRBD2 covers 10 bases. The TCR was taken from a man younger than 35 in good health. The CDR3 DNA sequence: TGTGCCAGCAGTTCCCTAGCGGGAGACACCGGGGAGCTGTTTTTT. It translates to CASSSLAGDTGELFF.